What follows are 22 T cell receptor beta chains derived from one specimen sequenced in a study of T-cell reconstitution after alpha-beta-depleted transplantation in children. For TCRbeta, the library was prepared with unique molecular identifiers. TCRdb called the PCR reads again in MiXCR, with one record for every CDR3 protein. This sample has about 540,000 distinct CDR3 sequences, with 20% to 30% found just once. Source: PBMCs, taken before TCRalphabeta/CD19-depleted stem cell transplant. Source of these receptors: a boy under two years old with Wiskott-Aldrich syndrome, due to receive a stem cell transplant.

This clonotype was found a few times. The chain carries TRBV27 and TRBJ2-1; TRBD2 is a possible D gene (5 bases). V dropped 6 bases and J dropped 4 bases, with 28 bases sitting between them. The CDR3 length is 19 residues. Germline CDR1 is MNHEY and CDR2 is SMNVEV (reference sequence). The CDR3 reads CASSTSGSVERTRYNEQFF. In DNA form, the CDR3 reads TGTGCCAGCAGCACCTCGGGGTCCGTTGAGCGTACCCGTTACAATGAGCAGTTCTTC.

J is TRBJ1-5 and V is TRBV12-3 or TRBV12-4; possibly TRBD1 for D (5 bases). V shed 1 base and J shed 3 bases, with 19 bases lying between them. The CDR3 contains 18 residues. The CDR3 sequence: CASSLEVRGNSPNQPQHF. Written as DNA, the CDR3 is TGTGCCAGCAGTTTAGAGGTCCGGGGGAACTCCCCCAATCAGCCCCAGCATTTT.

This chain connects TRBV20-1 to TRBJ1-4; 10 nucleotides agree with TRBD1. Germline CDR1 reads DFQATT; CDR2 reads SNEGSKA (reference sequence). J gave up 4 bases and V 7 bases, and 3 bases lay outside the gene matches. This CDR3 has 13 residues. The CDR3 DNA is TGCAGTGAGGGGGACAGGGGTAATGAAAAACTGTTTTTT. It codes for CSEGDRGNEKLFF.

The rearrangement uses TRBV20-1 and TRBJ1-1, with D tentatively TRBD1 (5 bases). The V end was cut by 6 bases, the J end by 4 bases, with 18 bases between. CDR3 length: 14 residues. Germline V gene sequence: CDR1 DFQATT, CDR2 SNEGSKA (reference sequence). The CDR3 nucleotides read TGCAGTGCCAGACCAGGGTCGGGCGGCACTGAAGCTTTCTTT. Translating gives CSARPGSGGTEAFF.

This clonotype was seen only a few times. The J gene is TRBJ2-7, the V gene TRBV20-1; 9 nucleotides line up with TRBD2. V trimming: 3 bases; J trimming: 3 bases; junction bases outside the gene matches: 12. CDR3 length equals 16 residues. Per the germline V gene, CDR1 is DFQATT and CDR2 is SNEGSKA (reference sequence). CDR3 in amino acids: CSASPAGSGRLYEQYF. The DNA for the CDR3 is TGCAGTGCTAGTCCCGCCGGGAGCGGGAGGCTCTACGAGCAGTACTTC.

The table lists this clonotype with a count of one. The chain recombines TRBV20-1 with TRBJ2-3; 11 nucleotides agree with TRBD2. Germline V gene sequence: CDR1 DFQATT, CDR2 SNEGSKA (reference sequence). J lost 2 bases, V lost 6 bases, and 10 bases had no gene match. This CDR3 has 16 amino acids. CDR3 sequence: CSAGQPTSGATDTQYF. The CDR3 DNA follows: TGCAGTGCCGGCCAACCGACTAGCGGGGCCACAGATACGCAGTATTTT.

This chain connects TRBV5-1 to TRBJ2-1, with 13 nucleotides matching TRBD2. CDR1 and CDR2 (germline): SGHRS, YFSETQ. CDR3 length equals 15 residues. Trimming removed 4 bases from V and 8 bases from J; junction bases left unmatched: 6. The CDR3 coding sequence is TGCGCCAGCAGCCCCGGGACTAGCGGGATGGATGAGCAGTTCTTC. This encodes CASSPGTSGMDEQFF.

This sequence joins TRBV29-1 and TRBJ2-3, with no clear D. Trimming took off 5 bases at V and 2 bases at J, with 11 bases between the two ends. The CDR3 extends over 13 amino acids. In germline, CDR1 is SQVTM, CDR2 ANQGSEA. CDR3 in DNA: TGCAGCGTTTTTCTCGGCAACACAGATACGCAGTATTTT. The encoded protein is CSVFLGNTDTQYF.

This clonotype turned up a few times. The rearrangement links TRBV27 to TRBJ2-4; possibly TRBD1 for D (6 bases). Germline V gives CDR1 MNHEY, CDR2 SMNVEV (reference sequence). This CDR3 region has 15 residues. Trimming stripped 4 bases from V and 2 bases from J, with 12 bases between. The CDR3 sequence: CASSYGRGTKNIQYF. In DNA, the CDR3 is TGTGCCAGCAGTTATGGAAGGGGGACCAAAAACATTCAGTACTTC.

This clonotype was seen a handful of times. V gene TRBV12-3 or TRBV12-4 combines with J gene TRBJ2-1, with D uncertain. The V end was cut by 3 bases, the J end by 6 bases, with 6 bases between. The CDR3 runs 12 residues. The CDR3 bases are TGTGCCAGCAGTTTCTCTAGCAATGAGCAGTTCTTC. Protein sequence: CASSFSSNEQFF.

This clonotype has just a few counts. The gene calls are TRBV5-1 and TRBJ2-2; D uncertain. Trimming removed 6 bases from V and 1 base from J, with 10 bases in between. Germline CDR1 reads SGHRS; CDR2 reads YFSETQ. CDR3 length: 14 amino acids. CDR3 sequence (DNA): TGCGCCAGCAATGATGGGTTGAACACCGGGGAGCTGTTTTTT. The encoded protein is CASNDGLNTGELFF.

This clonotype was counted between two and nine times. The CDR3 is CSALPRGRDTDTQYF. The DNA of the CDR3 is TGCAGTGCTCTCCCGCGGGGGAGGGACACAGATACGCAGTATTTT. The chain combines TRBV20-1 with TRBJ2-3; the match to TRBD2 covers 7 bases. Germline CDR1 DFQATT, CDR2 SNEGSKA (reference sequence). The ends lost 5 bases at V and 2 bases at J; junction bases unmatched: 10. This CDR3 is 15 amino acids long.

The CDR3 sequence: CASSLIPGQQETQYF. CDR3 coding DNA: TGCGCCAGCAGCTTGATACCTGGACAGCAAGAGACCCAGTACTTC. V is TRBV5-1 and J is TRBJ2-5, with D possibly matching TRBD1 (6 bases). Germline lookup yields CDR1 SGHRS and CDR2 YFSETQ. The CDR3 length is 15 residues. Deletions cut 1 base from V and 2 bases from J, with 12 bases between.

The J gene is TRBJ2-7, the V gene TRBV5-1; the D is unclear. Between the trimmed V and J ends, which lost 0 bases and 6 bases, there was a span of 10 bases. Germline V gene sequence: CDR1 SGHRS, CDR2 YFSETQ. The CDR3 extends over 13 amino acids. This chain's CDR3 is CASSLAGIGEQYF. The CDR3 DNA reads TGCGCCAGCAGCTTGGCTGGGATCGGCGAGCAGTACTTC.

The V call is TRBV20-1, the J call TRBJ1-2; the match to TRBD1 covers 9 bases. V shed 2 bases, J shed 4 bases, and the junction held 11 bases outside the gene matches. The length of the CDR3 is 16 residues. Germline assignment: CDR1 DFQATT and CDR2 SNEGSKA (reference sequence). This CDR3 is CSARPNRDRALYGYTF. The CDR3, as DNA: TGCAGTGCTAGACCGAACCGGGACAGGGCGCTCTATGGCTACACCTTC.

V usage is TRBV5-1 and J usage is TRBJ2-1; either TRBD1 or TRBD2 may supply D (5 bases each). This CDR3 contains 18 residues. V lost 0 bases and J 0 bases, leaving 16 bases between the germline ends. Germline-derived CDR1 and CDR2 are SGHRS and YFSETQ. DNA for the CDR3: TGCGCCAGCAGCTTGGATGCCCTGGGACCTAGCTCCTACAATGAGCAGTTCTTC. Protein: CASSLDALGPSSYNEQFF.

The rearrangement uses TRBV27 and TRBJ2-6; D remains ambiguous. CDR3 length: 15 residues. The V and J ends lost 6 bases and 0 bases respectively, with 9 bases between them. Germline-derived CDR1 and CDR2 are MNHEY and SMNVEV (reference sequence). The CDR3: CASSYRSSGANVLTF. The CDR3 DNA sequence: TGTGCCAGCAGCTACCGATCCTCTGGGGCCAACGTCCTGACTTTC.

The table lists this clonotype with a few counts. The rearrangement joins TRBV10-3 to TRBJ2-1, with TRBD2 as a possible D gene (5 bases). CDR3 length equals 14 residues. Germline V gene sequence: CDR1 ENHRY, CDR2 SYGVKD. V was pared by 4 bases and J by 0 bases, with 7 bases between. The CDR3: CAISVEGSYNEQFF. CDR3 coding DNA: TGTGCCATCAGTGTAGAGGGCTCCTACAATGAGCAGTTCTTC.

A few counts support this clonotype. The V and J genes are TRBV7-3 and TRBJ2-2; a weak D match, TRBD1 (5 bases). CDR1 is SGHTA, CDR2 FQGTGA, per germline. The CDR3 has 14 amino acids. V was cut by 1 base and J by 6 bases, with 9 bases left in between. CDR3 protein: CASSLRARAGELFF. The CDR3 nucleotides read TGTGCCAGCAGCTTAAGAGCCAGGGCCGGGGAGCTGTTTTTT.

V gene TRBV20-1 combines with J gene TRBJ2-7; 13 bases match TRBD2. The CDR3 loop spans 15 amino acids. Trimming at V came to 2 bases and at J to 3 bases, leaving 4 bases not matched to a gene. Germline values: CDR1 DFQATT, CDR2 SNEGSKA (reference sequence). The CDR3 region is CSARSWTSGGYEQYF. The CDR3 nucleotides are TGCAGTGCTAGAAGTTGGACTAGCGGGGGCTACGAGCAGTACTTC.

This clonotype appeared a few times. The chain links TRBV6-1 to TRBJ1-2; TRBD1 is a possible D gene (5 bases). CDR1 and CDR2 from the germline V gene are MNHNS and SASEGT. This CDR3 has 12 residues. V was pared by 4 bases and J by 6 bases, with 9 bases between. The CDR3 coding sequence is TGTGCCAGCAGTGGGGGGTCACATGGCTACACCTTC. It encodes CASSGGSHGYTF.

This clonotype was counted only a few times. V and J are TRBV10-3 and TRBJ2-2, with 10 nucleotides matching TRBD2. Unmatched junction bases numbered 8, after V lost 4 bases and J lost 6 bases. CDR1 and CDR2 (germline): ENHRY, SYGVKD. This CDR3 is built from 16 residues. The CDR3 sequence is CAISGSGRANAGELFF. DNA for the CDR3: TGTGCCATCAGTGGCAGCGGGAGGGCCAACGCCGGGGAGCTGTTTTTT.